The following is a T cell receptor beta chain sequence with its context. The length of the CDR3 is 14 residues. V was shortened by 1 base and J by 7 bases, with 10 bases between the two germline ends. CDR1 is SNHLY and CDR2 is FYNNEI in the germline V gene. This sample is part of a study of blood T cell repertoires in COVID-19. Overall study: The analysed material was cDNA or gDNA that came from T cells, B-cell-depleted T cells, or PBMCs.

In the authors' methods: Amplification from reference gene primers served as the basis for estimated nucleated cell counts. Clones were sequenced by immunoSEQ multiplex PCR, and TCRdb holds only the in-frame ones, with some missing. V, J and clone size reflect that table, while D and trimming were determined from the DNA. Here the sample spans some 53,000 clones, over 75% being singletons. The sequencing input was peripheral blood. The clonotype was recovered from a human donor with active COVID-19. The donor label of this sample is uncertain. The chain is built from TRBV2 and TRBJ1-4, with a possible D match to TRBD1 (5 bases). The CDR3 DNA reads TGTGCCAGCAGTGAAGGAAGGGGTCTTGAAAAACTGTTTTTT. Translation gives CASSEGRGLEKLFF.